The 3 T cell receptor beta chains reported below all come from one sample, sequenced in a study of blood T cell repertoires in COVID-19. Generated by immunoSEQ multiplex PCR, the TCRdb table keeps only in-frame clones and is missing some. Of under 250,000 clones listed, about 83% are singletons. The sequencing sample was made of peripheral blood. The source of these receptors is a woman aged 40-49 years who had recovered from COVID-19.

The chain combines TRBV10-1 with TRBJ2-7, with a weak D call TRBD1 (6 bases). This CDR3 spans 16 amino acids. Germline lookup yields CDR1 WNHNN and CDR2 SYGVQD (reference sequence). V was cut by 2 bases and J by 2 bases, with 16 bases left in between. In nucleotides, the CDR3 is TGCGCCAGCAGTGAGATGGGGTGCGACAGGACCTACGAGCAGTACTTC. Its protein product is CASSEMGCDRTYEQYF.

This clone has only one observation. V gene TRBV14 combines with J gene TRBJ1-2, with D tentatively TRBD1 (5 bases). V shed 1 base and J shed 8 bases, with 20 bases lying between them. Germline loops: CDR1 SGHDN, CDR2 FVKESK. This CDR3 spans 16 amino acids. The CDR3 DNA is TGTGCCAGCAGCCAAGTGGGAAGGCAGGGTTGGAACGGCTACACCTTC. Translated, it gives CASSQVGRQGWNGYTF.

This chain connects TRBV6-1 to TRBJ2-1, with D uncertain. Germline V gene sequence: CDR1 MNHNS, CDR2 SASEGT. This CDR3 comprises 15 residues. V was cut by 2 bases and J by 0 bases, with 8 bases left in between. In DNA form, the CDR3 reads TGTGCCAGCAGTGAATTGCTGAGCTCCTACAATGAGCAGTTCTTC. This sequence encodes CASSELLSSYNEQFF.